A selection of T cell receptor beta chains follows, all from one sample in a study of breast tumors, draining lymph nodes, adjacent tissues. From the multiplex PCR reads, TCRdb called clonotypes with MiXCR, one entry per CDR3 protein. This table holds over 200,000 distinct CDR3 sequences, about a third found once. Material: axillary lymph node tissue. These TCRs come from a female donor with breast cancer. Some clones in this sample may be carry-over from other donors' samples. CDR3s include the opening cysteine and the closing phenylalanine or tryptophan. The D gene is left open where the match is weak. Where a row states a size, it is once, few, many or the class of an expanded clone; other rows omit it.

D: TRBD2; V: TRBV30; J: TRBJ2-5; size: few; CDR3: CAGTGRVGETQYF; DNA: TGTGCCGGCACCGGGAGGGTGGGGGAGACCCAGTACTTC
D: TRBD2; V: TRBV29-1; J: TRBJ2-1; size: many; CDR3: CSVASGSQDEQFF; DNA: TGCAGCGTTGCTAGCGGGAGTCAGGATGAGCAGTTCTTC
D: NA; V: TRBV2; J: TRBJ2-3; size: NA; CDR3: CASSEGGRTDTQYF; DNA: TGTGCCAGCAGTGAAGGGGGTCGCACAGATACGCAGTATTTT
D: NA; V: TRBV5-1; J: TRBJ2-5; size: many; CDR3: CASSLSPAQKETQYF; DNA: TGCGCCAGCAGCCTTTCGCCGGCTCAAAAAGAGACCCAGTACTTC
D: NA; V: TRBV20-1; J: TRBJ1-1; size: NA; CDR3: CSATGVTDTEAFF; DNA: TGCAGTGCTACAGGGGTCACGGACACTGAAGCTTTCTTT
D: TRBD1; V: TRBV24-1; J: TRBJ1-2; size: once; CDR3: CATKQTGVEGYTF; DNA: TGTGCCACCAAGCAGACAGGGGTAGAGGGCTACACCTTC
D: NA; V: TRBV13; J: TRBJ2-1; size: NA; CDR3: CDSSFYICSASTSGHNEQFF; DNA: NA
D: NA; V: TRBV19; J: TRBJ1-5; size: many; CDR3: CASSMRGGLQPQHF; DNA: TGTGCCAGTAGTATGCGTGGGGGGCTTCAGCCCCAGCATTTT
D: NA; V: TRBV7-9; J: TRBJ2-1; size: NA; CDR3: CASSLAMGRFRHEQFF; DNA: TGTGCCAGCAGCTTAGCTATGGGGAGGTTTAGGCATGAGCAGTTCTTC
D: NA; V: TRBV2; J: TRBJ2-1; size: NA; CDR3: CASRRDEQFF; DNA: TGTGCTAGTCGGCGGGATGAGCAGTTCTTC
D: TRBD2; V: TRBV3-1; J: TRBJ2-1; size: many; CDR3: CASSTQRESRQFF; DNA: TGTGCCAGCAGCACCCAGCGGGAGAGTCGGCAGTTCTTC
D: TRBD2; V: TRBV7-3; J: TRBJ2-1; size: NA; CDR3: CASSFTSGTEQFF; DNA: TGTGCCAGCAGCTTCACTAGCGGGACTGAGCAGTTCTTC
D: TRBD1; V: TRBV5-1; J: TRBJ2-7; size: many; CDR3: CASSLKQGAYEQYF; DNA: TGCGCCAGCAGCTTGAAACAGGGGGCCTACGAGCAGTACTTC
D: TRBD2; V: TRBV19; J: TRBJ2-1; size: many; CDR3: CASSIASGRWVF; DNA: TGTGCCAGTAGTATCGCGAGCGGGAGGTGGGTCTTC
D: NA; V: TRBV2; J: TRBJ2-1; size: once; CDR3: CASSALMGVGSSYYEQFF; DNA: TGTGCCAGTAGTGCCCTCATGGGGGTCGGGAGCTCCTACTATGAGCAGTTCTTC
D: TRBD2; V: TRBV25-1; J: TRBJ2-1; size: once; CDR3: CARPLADSYNEQFF; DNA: TGTGCTAGACCACTAGCGGACTCCTACAATGAGCAGTTCTTC
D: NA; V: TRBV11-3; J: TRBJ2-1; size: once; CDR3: CASSLDLGAVGSGTGELFF; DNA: NA
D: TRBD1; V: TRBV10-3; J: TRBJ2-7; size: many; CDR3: CATYGQGKDEQYF; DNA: TGTGCCACCTATGGACAGGGCAAGGACGAGCAGTACTTC
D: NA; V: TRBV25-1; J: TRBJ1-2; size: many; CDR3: CASSESKGLYYGYTF; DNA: TGTGCCAGCAGTGAGTCGAAAGGTCTTTACTATGGCTACACCTTC
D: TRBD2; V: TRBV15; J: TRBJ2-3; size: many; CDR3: CATSAGLAIRDTQYF; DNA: TGTGCCACCAGCGCGGGACTAGCCATCCGGGATACGCAGTATTTT
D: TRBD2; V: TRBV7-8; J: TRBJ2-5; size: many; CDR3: CASSVPGAGKTQYF; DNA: TGTGCCAGCAGCGTACCTGGAGCGGGGAAGACCCAGTACTTC
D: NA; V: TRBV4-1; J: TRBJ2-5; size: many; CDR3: CASSLLPGRRYQETQYF; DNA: TGCGCCAGCAGCCTCCTTCCGGGACGGCGGTACCAAGAGACCCAGTACTTC
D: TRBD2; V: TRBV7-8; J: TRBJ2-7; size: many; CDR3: CASSSTSGKTYEQYF; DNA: TGTGCCAGCAGCTCGACTAGCGGGAAGACCTACGAGCAGTACTTC
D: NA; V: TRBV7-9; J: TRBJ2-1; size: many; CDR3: CASGLVGVEYNEQFF; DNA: TGTGCCAGCGGCTTAGTAGGGGTGGAATACAATGAGCAGTTCTTC
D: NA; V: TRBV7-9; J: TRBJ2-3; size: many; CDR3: CASSLTEGTQYF; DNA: TGTGCCAGCAGCCTCACGGAAGGTACGCAGTATTTT
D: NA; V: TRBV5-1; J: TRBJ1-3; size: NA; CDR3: CASSLGLSGGTIYF; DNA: TGCGCCAGCAGCTTGGGACTCTCTGGAGGCACCATATATTTT
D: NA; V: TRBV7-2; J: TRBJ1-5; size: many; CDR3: CASSLDNSGGNQPQHF; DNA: TGTGCCAGCAGCTTAGATAACAGTGGGGGCAATCAGCCCCAGCATTTT
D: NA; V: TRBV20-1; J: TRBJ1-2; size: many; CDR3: CSALRTEFNYGYTF; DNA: TGCAGTGCTCTCCGGACCGAATTCAACTATGGCTACACCTTC
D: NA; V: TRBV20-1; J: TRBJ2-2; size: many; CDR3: CSASAFSAGELFF; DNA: TGCAGTGCTTCAGCTTTTAGCGCCGGGGAGCTGTTTTTT
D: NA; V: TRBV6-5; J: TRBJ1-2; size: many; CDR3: CASSYDIGNYGYTF; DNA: TGTGCCAGCAGTTACGACATAGGGAACTATGGCTACACCTTC
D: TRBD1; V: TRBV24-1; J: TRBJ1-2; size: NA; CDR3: CATSDGGTGGPANYGYTF; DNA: TGTGCCACCAGTGATGGGGGGACAGGGGGACCAGCTAACTATGGCTACACCTTC